A selection of T cell receptor beta chains follows, all from one sample in a study of early T cells in non-severe SARS-CoV-2 infection. TCRdb called the 5' RACE reads again in MiXCR, with one record for every CDR3 protein. This table has about 24,000 distinct CDR3 sequences, 3% to 4.5% appearing once. The sequenced material came from whole blood. The source is an adult who was a healthcare worker with PCR-confirmed SARS-CoV-2 infection or an uninfected control (not recorded which). CDR3s include the opening cysteine and the closing phenylalanine or tryptophan. Fields, in order: J gene, clone size, V gene, CDR3 protein. A clone size is listed for some rows: how often the clone was seen (once, few, many), or a class if it is expanded.

>TRBJ1-5|medium-sized|TRBV29-1
CSASTGTGNQPQHF
>TRBJ2-7|NA|TRBV20-1
CSARGAVGLALEQYF
>TRBJ2-1|NA|TRBV10-3
CAISDSSGSSYNEQFF
>TRBJ2-7|medium-sized|TRBV5-1
CASRFRTSGSSEQYF
>TRBJ2-1|many|TRBV7-3
CASSPNSAGSTPLEQFF
>TRBJ1-5|many|TRBV6-5
CASSSGGPQHF
>TRBJ2-7|many|TRBV12-5
CASGWTRDRPYEQYF
>TRBJ2-2|few|TRBV11-3
CASSSRTGDTGELFF
>TRBJ2-3|many|TRBV5-6
CASSAPSGRGTDTQYF
>TRBJ2-3|many|TRBV20-1
CSAPLGGTDTQYF
>TRBJ2-1|many|TRBV24-1
CATSDSGRAFEQFF
>TRBJ2-1|many|TRBV12-3/TRBV12-4
CASTTRGGRYNEQFF
>TRBJ2-7|many|TRBV20-1
CSASHQGAREQYF
>TRBJ1-2|many|TRBV6-1
CASSEALGTGERYGYTF
>TRBJ1-2|many|TRBV4-3
CASSQGQSYGYTF
>TRBJ1-6|many|TRBV4-1
CASSSDRFGSPLHF
>TRBJ2-2|NA|TRBV12-3/TRBV12-4
CASRGHRTGELFF
>TRBJ2-5|many|TRBV7-9
CASSHPIRNRPSQETQYF